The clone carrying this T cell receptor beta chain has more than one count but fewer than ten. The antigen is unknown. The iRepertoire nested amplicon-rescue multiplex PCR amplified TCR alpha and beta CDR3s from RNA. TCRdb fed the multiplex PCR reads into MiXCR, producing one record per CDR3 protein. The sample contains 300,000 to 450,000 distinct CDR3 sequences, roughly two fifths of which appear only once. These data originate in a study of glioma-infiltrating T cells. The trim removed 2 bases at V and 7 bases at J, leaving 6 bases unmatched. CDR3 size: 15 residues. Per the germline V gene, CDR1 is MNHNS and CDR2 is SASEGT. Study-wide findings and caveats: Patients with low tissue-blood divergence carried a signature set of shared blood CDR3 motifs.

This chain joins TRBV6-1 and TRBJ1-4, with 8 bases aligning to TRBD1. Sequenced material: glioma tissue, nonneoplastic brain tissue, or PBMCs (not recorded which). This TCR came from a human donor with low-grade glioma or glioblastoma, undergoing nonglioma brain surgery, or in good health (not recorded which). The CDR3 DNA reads TGTGCCAGCAGTGAAAAAGGGACAGGAGGTGAAAAACTGTTTTTT. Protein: CASSEKGTGGEKLFF.